Listed here are 26 T cell receptor beta chains from one sample, sequenced in a study of graft-versus-host responses after intestinal transplantation. The repertoire was sequenced with immunoSEQ multiplex PCR; TCRdb's copy has only in-frame clones and lacks some. Here the sample spans around 20,000 clones, roughly 89% being singletons. Here the sequenced sample was PBMCs, taken roughly 65 days after intestinal transplantation. These receptors all stem from a human patient who received an intestinal transplant, so some T cells may come from the graft donor.

The genes are TRBV7-9 and TRBJ1-1; D is ambiguous. V gave up 2 bases and J gave up 3 bases, with 10 bases separating them. CDR1 and CDR2 from the germline V gene are SEHNR and FQNEAQ (reference sequence). The length of the CDR3 is 14 residues. For the CDR3, the DNA is TGTGCCAGCAGCTTAAAGGGTTTGGACACTGAAGCTTTCTTT. This codes for CASSLKGLDTEAFF.

The chain combines TRBV7-8 with TRBJ2-7; D not certain. Germline V gives CDR1 SGHVS, CDR2 FQNEAQ. This CDR3 has 13 residues. V was shortened by 2 bases and J by 6 bases, with 11 bases between the two germline ends. The CDR3 bases are TGTGCCAGCAGCTTATCGACCACTCCCGAGCAGTACTTC. Its translation: CASSLSTTPEQYF.

The rearrangement links TRBV12-5 to TRBJ2-5; D call uncertain. Germline V CDR1 and CDR2: LGHNT, FRNRAP. V was trimmed by 0 bases and J by 5 bases, leaving 7 bases between them. CDR3 length: 13 residues. This CDR3 reads CASGLVPGETQYF. The DNA for the CDR3 is TGTGCTAGTGGTTTGGTCCCCGGGGAGACCCAGTACTTC.

The rearrangement joins TRBV13 to TRBJ1-2; maybe TRBD1 (5 bases). Deletions cut 4 bases from V and 4 bases from J, with 10 bases between. There are 13 residues in the CDR3. Germline V gene data show CDR1 as PRHDT and CDR2 as FYEKMQ (reference sequence). The CDR3 DNA sequence: TGTGCCAGCAGCTATGGGACGAGCTATGGCTACACCTTC. Protein: CASSYGTSYGYTF.

This chain uses TRBV27 with TRBJ2-5; weak D call: TRBD1 (5 bases). The end of the DNA aligns better with TRBJ2-7, so the J call may be wrong. Germline-derived CDR1 and CDR2 are MNHEY and SMNVEV (reference sequence). This CDR3 is 15 amino acids long. The CDR3 bases are TGTGCCAGCAGGTGGGGCATATCTAGGGCCTACGAGCAGTACTTC. As protein: CASRWGISRAYEQYF.

The V gene is TRBV25-1, the J gene TRBJ2-7; 7 bases map to TRBD1. In germline, CDR1 is MGHDK, CDR2 SYGVNS. Unmatched junction bases numbered 6, after V lost 4 bases and J lost 0 bases. The CDR3 consists of 15 residues. The CDR3 protein is CASSAGTDFSYEQYF. The CDR3 DNA follows: TGTGCCAGCAGTGCCGGGACAGATTTCTCCTACGAGCAGTACTTC.

The V call is TRBV2, the J call TRBJ1-1; D is perhaps TRBD1 (5 bases). The CDR3 spans 18 residues. The germline CDR1 and CDR2 sequences are SNHLY and FYNNEI. Trimming pared 2 bases from V and 0 bases from J, leaving 19 bases between. CDR3 nucleotide sequence: TGTGCCAGCAGTGAACCCTCGGACCCTGACAGTTTGAACACTGAAGCTTTCTTT. This sequence encodes CASSEPSDPDSLNTEAFF.

The table lists this clone with a count of one. The chain couples TRBV7-8 to TRBJ2-7, with D uncertain. There are 14 residues in the CDR3. V lost 1 base and J 0 bases, leaving 7 bases between the germline ends. CDR1 SGHVS and CDR2 FQNEAQ come from the germline V gene. The DNA of the CDR3 is TGTGCCAGCAGCTTAGTAGGCGGCTCCTACGAGCAGTACTTC. It translates to CASSLVGGSYEQYF.

A single count supports this clone. The chain has TRBV9 and TRBJ2-3; TRBD2 matches 8 bases. In germline, CDR1 is SGDLS, CDR2 YYNGEE. This CDR3 comprises 16 residues. V lost 6 bases, J lost 2 bases, and 11 bases stayed unmatched. CDR3 amino acids: CASTLKAGANTDTQYF. CDR3 DNA sequence: TGTGCCAGCACCCTCAAAGCGGGGGCTAACACAGATACGCAGTATTTT.

J is TRBJ1-1 and V is TRBV28; the D is unclear. Germline V gene lookup returns CDR1 MDHEN and CDR2 SYDVKM. Trimming cost V 10 bases and J 1 base, with 13 bases left between them. This CDR3 is built from 13 residues. The DNA for the CDR3 is TGTGCCATCTCGGGCCAGACGAACACTGAAGCTTTCTTT. It yields the protein CAISGQTNTEAFF.

A word on this clone: This same CDR3 is encoded by further DNA sequences in the sample. J is TRBJ1-3 and V is TRBV6-1; no definite D call. This CDR3 is built from 14 residues. V was shortened by 0 bases and J by 0 bases, with 3 bases between the two germline ends. Germline CDR1 and CDR2: MNHNS and SASEGT. In nucleotides, the CDR3 is TGTGCCAGCAGTGAAGCTCTCTCTGGAAACACCATATATTTT. It yields the protein CASSEALSGNTIYF.

The chain combines TRBV11-2 with TRBJ2-2; 13 bases map to TRBD2. V dropped 3 bases and J dropped 1; count of bases not matched to a gene: 5. There are 18 residues in the CDR3. From germline, CDR1 is SGHAT and CDR2 FQNNGV. The CDR3 sequence: CASSFRRTSGGNTGELFF. CDR3 coding DNA: TGTGCCAGCAGCTTTCGCAGGACTAGCGGGGGGAACACCGGGGAGCTGTTTTTT.

The rearrangement links TRBV6-1 to TRBJ1-2; D perhaps matches TRBD1 (5 bases). V was trimmed by 8 bases and J by 8 bases, leaving 18 bases between them. Per germline, CDR1 MNHNS and CDR2 SASEGT. CDR3 length: 13 amino acids. In DNA form, the CDR3 reads TGTGCCAGCTACGGGGGGGAAAGGGGAGGCTACACCTTC. Protein: CASYGGERGGYTF.

The gene calls are TRBV6-5 and TRBJ2-5; TRBD1 might be the D (5 bases). V shed 0 bases and J shed 2 bases, with 7 bases lying between them. In germline, CDR1 is MNHEY, CDR2 SVGAGI. The CDR3 spans 14 residues. The CDR3 nucleotides read TGTGCCAGCAGTTACTCGGGGCGGCAAGAGACCCAGTACTTC. Translation: CASSYSGRQETQYF.

The chain recombines TRBV11-3 with TRBJ2-7; 7 bases are a match to TRBD2. Looked up from germline, CDR1 is SGHNT and CDR2 is YENEEA. V trimming: 6 bases; J trimming: 3 bases; junction bases outside the gene matches: 2. This CDR3 comprises 12 residues. The DNA of the CDR3 is TGTGCCAGCAGTAGCGGGCTCTACGAGCAGTACTTC. Translated, it gives CASSSGLYEQYF.

The chain links TRBV9 to TRBJ1-4, with D uncertain. V was shortened by 0 bases and J by 6 bases, with 9 bases between the two germline ends. The CDR3 contains 14 residues. CDR1 and CDR2 from the germline V gene are SGDLS and YYNGEE. CDR3 coding DNA: TGTGCCAGCAGCGTAGACCCGTTCTATGAAAAACTGTTTTTT. This sequence encodes CASSVDPFYEKLFF.

This rearrangement joins TRBV6-9 to TRBJ2-3, with 8 bases matching TRBD2. This CDR3 has 16 residues. The J segment lost 0 bases and the V segment lost 6 bases, leaving 8 bases of the junction unmatched. Germline V gene lookup returns CDR1 MNHGY and CDR2 SVAAGI. In DNA, the CDR3 is TGTGCCAGCAGAGCGGGGGCGCTGTCTAGCACAGATACGCAGTATTTT. Encoded protein: CASRAGALSSTDTQYF.

The chain links TRBV7-2 to TRBJ2-7, with D possibly matching TRBD1 (6 bases). CDR3 length equals 15 residues. CDR1 and CDR2 (germline): SGHTA, FQGNSA. V lost 6 bases and J 2 bases, leaving 17 bases between the germline ends. CDR3 in amino acids: CASRPRGLGTYEQYF. CDR3 DNA sequence: TGTGCCAGCAGGCCCAGGGGTTTGGGTACCTACGAGCAGTACTTC. Full variable domain (outside the CDR3, taken from reference TRBV7-2 and TRBJ2-7): GAGVSQSPSNKVTEKGKDVELRCDPISGHTALYWYRQSLGQGLEFLIYFQGNSAPDKSGLPSDRFSAERTGGSVSTLTIQRTQQEDSAVYLCASRPRGLGTYEQYFGPGTRLTVT.

The V and J genes are TRBV19 and TRBJ2-7, with TRBD1 identical over 9 bases. The V gene's germline CDR1 is LNHDA and CDR2 SQIVND (reference sequence). CDR3 length equals 17 residues. The ends lost 1 base at V and 0 bases at J; junction bases unmatched: 7. In nucleotides, the CDR3 is TGTGCCAGTAGTATAGTGGGGGGACAGGGAATCTCCTACGAGCAGTACTTC. Encoded protein: CASSIVGGQGISYEQYF. Together with reference TRBV19 and TRBJ2-7, the CDR3 gives the full variable domain: DGGITQSPKYLFRKEGQNVTLSCEQNLNHDAMYWYRQDPGQGLRLIYYSQIVNDFQKGDIAEGYSVSREKKESFPLTVTSAQKNPTAFYLCASSIVGGQGISYEQYFGPGTRLTVT.

The chain carries TRBV30 and TRBJ2-7; D call uncertain. Between the trimmed V and J ends, which lost 5 bases and 7 bases, there was a span of 24 bases. The CDR3 covers 15 residues. CDR1 is GTSNPN, CDR2 SVGIG, per germline (reference sequence). CDR3 sequence (DNA): TGTGCCTGGCGCCCCACGGCGCTGTCGGAAAGTGAGCAGTACTTC. Protein product: CAWRPTALSESEQYF. The full variable domain, rest sourced from reference TRBV30 and TRBJ2-7, is SQTIHQWPATLVQPVGSPLSLECTVEGTSNPNLYWYRQAAGRGLQLLFYSVGIGQISSEVPQNLSASRPQDRQFILSSKKLLLSDSGFYLCAWRPTALSESEQYFGPGTRLTVT.

The rearrangement joins TRBV2 to TRBJ1-3, with D possibly matching TRBD1 (5 bases). Trimming left V 9 bases short and J 0 bases short, with 15 bases between. The CDR3 runs to 15 residues. In germline, CDR1 is SNHLY, CDR2 FYNNEI. In nucleotides, the CDR3 is TGTGCCAGGTCCCTCGGGGCGGGCTCTGGAAACACCATATATTTT. It codes for CARSLGAGSGNTIYF.

This clone was recorded a few times. The chain uses TRBV4-3 and TRBJ1-2, with D unresolved. Germline V CDR1 and CDR2: LGHNA, YSLEER. Between the trimmed V and J ends, which lost 0 bases and 2 bases, there was a span of 13 bases. This CDR3 is 16 amino acids long. CDR3 coding DNA: TGCGCCAGCAGCCAAGATATTGGCTTTACAAACTATGGCTACACCTTC. It encodes CASSQDIGFTNYGYTF.

The rearrangement links TRBV7-2 to TRBJ2-4; the D gene could be TRBD1 or TRBD2 (5 bases each). Germline lookup yields CDR1 SGHTA and CDR2 FQGNSA. Trimming left V 3 bases short and J 7 bases short, with 25 bases between. There are 18 residues in the CDR3. In DNA form, the CDR3 reads TGTGCCAGCAGCTTGGTAGGCAGTCCCGGGGCCCCGGGCAACATTCAGTACTTC. Its translation: CASSLVGSPGAPGNIQYF.

V and J are TRBV7-9 and TRBJ1-1, with a tentative D call TRBD1 (6 bases). Germline CDR1 SEHNR, CDR2 FQNEAQ (reference sequence). V gave up 1 base and J gave up 4 bases, with 13 bases separating them. The CDR3 has 15 residues. CDR3 amino acids: CASSLVGGEATEAFF. The CDR3 nucleotides read TGTGCCAGCAGCTTAGTTGGGGGCGAAGCCACTGAAGCTTTCTTT.

V is TRBV5-1 and J is TRBJ1-2; a possible D gene is TRBD1 (6 bases). The CDR3 loop spans 13 amino acids. Germline-derived CDR1 and CDR2 are SGHRS and YFSETQ. Trimming took off 0 bases at V and 3 bases at J, with 6 bases between the two ends. This CDR3 reads CASSLDRDYGYTF. CDR3 sequence (DNA): TGCGCCAGCAGCTTGGACAGGGACTATGGCTACACCTTC.

This chain joins TRBV11-3 and TRBJ1-6, with D maybe TRBD1 (5 bases). Germline CDR1 SGHNT, CDR2 YENEEA. The CDR3 is 12 residues long. V lost 4 bases and J 15 bases, leaving 13 bases between the germline ends. The CDR3, as DNA: TGTGCCAGCAGCTCCGGAGGGGTTCTCCTCCACTTT. It encodes CASSSGGVLLHF.